This TCR beta chain was captured in a study of CD8+CD57+ T cells in acquired aplastic anemia. Study as a whole: Sorted CD4+ and CD8+ cells gave an average of about 3 ug of DNA.

The CDR3 sequence is 15 residues long. V lost 3 bases to trimming and J lost 4 bases, with 15 bases between them. CDR1 is MGHDK and CDR2 is SYGVNS in the germline V gene. This clonotype was seen repeatedly, ten times or more. Antigen specificity is unknown. CDR3 and TCR beta VDJ profiling relied on a genomic DNA template. TCRdb independently ran MiXCR on the reads; one entry per CDR3 protein. The sample yields a few hundred thousand distinct CDR3 sequences, approximately 33% seen once. General study points: Patients showed no significant difference from controls in CD8+ Simpson's diversity.

The patients chosen for sequencing had shown expansion of CD8+CD57+ cells (detected by flow cytometry). The rearrangement joins TRBV25-1 to TRBJ1-1; D perhaps matches TRBD1 (5 bases). The sample consisted of sorted CD4+, CD8+, or CD8+CD57+ T cells (not recorded which) from PBMCs. The receptor comes from a human donor with aplastic anemia. CDR3 sequence reads: CASSDIRGFGTEAFF. In DNA form, the CDR3 reads TGTGCCAGCAGTGATATTCGGGGGTTTGGCACTGAAGCTTTCTTT.